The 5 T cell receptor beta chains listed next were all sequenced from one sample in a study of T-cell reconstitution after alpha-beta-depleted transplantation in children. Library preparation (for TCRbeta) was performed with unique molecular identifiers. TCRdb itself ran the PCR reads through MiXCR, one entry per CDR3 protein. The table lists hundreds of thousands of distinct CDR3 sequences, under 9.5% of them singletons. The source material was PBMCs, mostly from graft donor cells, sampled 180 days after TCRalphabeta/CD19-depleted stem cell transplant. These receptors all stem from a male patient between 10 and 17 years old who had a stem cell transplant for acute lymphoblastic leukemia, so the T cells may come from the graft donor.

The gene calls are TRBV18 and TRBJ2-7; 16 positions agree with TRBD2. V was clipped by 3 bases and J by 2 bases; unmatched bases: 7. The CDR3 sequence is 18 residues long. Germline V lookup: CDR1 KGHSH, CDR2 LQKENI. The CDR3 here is CASSPEGGLAGGTYEQYF. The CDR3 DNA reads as TGTGCCAGCTCACCGGAGGGGGGACTAGCGGGAGGGACCTACGAGCAGTACTTC.

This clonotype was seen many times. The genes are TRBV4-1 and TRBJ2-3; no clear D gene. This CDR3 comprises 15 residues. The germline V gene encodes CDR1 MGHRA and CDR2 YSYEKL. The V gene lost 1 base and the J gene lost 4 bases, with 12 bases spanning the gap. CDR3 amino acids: CASSQVSVPSDTQYF. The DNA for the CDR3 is TGCGCCAGCAGCCAAGTTTCGGTTCCCTCAGATACGCAGTATTTT.

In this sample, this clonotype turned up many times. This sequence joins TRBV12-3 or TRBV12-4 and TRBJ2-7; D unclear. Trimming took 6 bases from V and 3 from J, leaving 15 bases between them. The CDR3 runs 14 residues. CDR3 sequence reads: CASSLGPVFYEQYF. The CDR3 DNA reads TGTGCCAGCAGCCTCGGCCCGGTCTTCTACGAGCAGTACTTC.

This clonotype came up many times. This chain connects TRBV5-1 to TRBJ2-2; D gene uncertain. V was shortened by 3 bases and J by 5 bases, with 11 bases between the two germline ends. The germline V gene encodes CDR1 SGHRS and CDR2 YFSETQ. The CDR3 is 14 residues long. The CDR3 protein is CASSSLTDTGELFF. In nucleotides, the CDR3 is TGCGCCAGCAGCTCGTTGACGGATACCGGGGAGCTGTTTTTT.

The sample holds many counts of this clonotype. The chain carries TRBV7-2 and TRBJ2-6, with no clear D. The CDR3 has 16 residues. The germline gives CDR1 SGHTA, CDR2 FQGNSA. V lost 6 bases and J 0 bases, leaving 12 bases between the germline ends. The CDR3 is CASSSISNSGANVLTF. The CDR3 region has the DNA TGTGCCAGCAGTTCCATCAGTAACTCTGGGGCCAACGTCCTGACTTTC. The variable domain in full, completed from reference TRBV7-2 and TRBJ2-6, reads GAGVSQSPSNKVTEKGKDVELRCDPISGHTALYWYRQSLGQGLEFLIYFQGNSAPDKSGLPSDRFSAERTGGSVSTLTIQRTQQEDSAVYLCASSSISNSGANVLTFGAGSRLTVL.